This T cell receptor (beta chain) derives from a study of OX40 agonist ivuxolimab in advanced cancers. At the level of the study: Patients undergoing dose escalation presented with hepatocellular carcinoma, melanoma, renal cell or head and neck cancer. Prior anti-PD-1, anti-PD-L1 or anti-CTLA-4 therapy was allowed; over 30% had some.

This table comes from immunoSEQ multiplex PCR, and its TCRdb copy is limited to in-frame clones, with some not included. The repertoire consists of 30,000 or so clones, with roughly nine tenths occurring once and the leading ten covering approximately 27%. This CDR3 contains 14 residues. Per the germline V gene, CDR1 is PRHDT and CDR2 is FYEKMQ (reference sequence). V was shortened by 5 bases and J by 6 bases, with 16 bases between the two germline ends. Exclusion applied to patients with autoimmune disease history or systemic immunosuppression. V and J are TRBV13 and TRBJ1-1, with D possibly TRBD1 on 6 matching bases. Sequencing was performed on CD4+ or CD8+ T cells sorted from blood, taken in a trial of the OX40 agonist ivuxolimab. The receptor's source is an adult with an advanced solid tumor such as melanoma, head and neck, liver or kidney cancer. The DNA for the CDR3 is TGTGCCAGCAGCGCCCACAGGGCATGGGCTGAAGCTTTCTTT. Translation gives CASSAHRAWAEAFF.